A selection of T cell receptor beta chains follows, all from one sample in a study of identical twins. Using its own MiXCR run on the 5' RACE reads, TCRdb lists one record per CDR3 protein. The data show around 570,000 distinct CDR3 sequences, 9% to 10% seen once. The data were also submitted as part of a second study, on yellow fever vaccine responses in identical twins.

Sequenced sample: PBMCs. These receptor sequences come from a young woman in good health. Each CDR3 is given with its conserved first and last residue. A D gene is named only where the DNA matches it firmly. The listing skips clone size in some rows; elsewhere it reads once, few, many or a size class.

cdr3_aa	cdr3_nt	v_call	clone_size	j_call	d_call
CASSLGLIYEQYF	TGTGCCAGCAGTTTGGGTCTCATATACGAGCAGTACTTC	TRBV27	many	TRBJ2-7	-
CAWSSGGLNIQYF	TGTGCCTGGAGCTCAGGGGGATTAAACATTCAGTACTTC	TRBV30	few	TRBJ2-4	TRBD1
CASSSSGTYNEQFF	TGCGCCAGCAGCTCTAGCGGGACCTACAATGAGCAGTTCTTC	TRBV5-1	few	TRBJ2-1	TRBD2
CSARDKGGWGRADEQYF	TGCAGTGCTAGAGATAAAGGGGGTTGGGGGAGGGCCGACGAGCAGTACTTC	TRBV20-1	-	TRBJ2-7	-
CSARARSTDLYEQFF	TGCAGTGCTAGAGCAAGGAGCACCGACCTGTATGAGCAGTTCTTC	TRBV20-1	-	TRBJ2-1	-
CASSYQGQGVETQYF	TGTGCCAGCAGCTACCAGGGACAGGGAGTGGAGACCCAGTACTTC	TRBV7-2	few	TRBJ2-5	TRBD1
CASTVAGGWTDTQYF	TGCGCCAGCACCGTAGCGGGAGGATGGACAGATACGCAGTATTTT	TRBV5-1	-	TRBJ2-3	TRBD2
CASSNSGGGYNEQFF	TGTGCCAGCAGTAATAGCGGGGGGGGATACAATGAGCAGTTCTTC	TRBV28	-	TRBJ2-1	TRBD2
CASSSTGPQHF	TGCGCCAGCAGCTCCACTGGGCCCCAGCATTTT	TRBV5-1	-	TRBJ1-5	-
CASNRWSTDTQYF	TGTGCCAGTAATCGGTGGAGCACAGATACGCAGTATTTT	TRBV19	-	TRBJ2-3	-
CAWSSGAGANVLTF	TGTGCCTGGAGTTCGGGGGCCGGGGCCAACGTCCTGACTTTC	TRBV30	few	TRBJ2-6	-
CASSFEPTLNTEAFF	TGTGCCAGCAGTTTCGAGCCTACTTTGAACACTGAAGCTTTCTTT	TRBV12-3/TRBV12-4	few	TRBJ1-1	-
CSVEVGLADSYNEQFF	TGCAGCGTTGAAGTTGGTCTAGCGGACTCCTACAATGAGCAGTTCTTC	TRBV29-1	few	TRBJ2-1	TRBD2
CAISGGGEQFF	TGTGCCATCAGTGGGGGAGGTGAGCAGTTCTTC	TRBV10-3	many	TRBJ2-1	-
CASSSRMTQYF	TGTGCCAGCAGCTCAAGGATGACCCAGTACTTC	TRBV7-8	few	TRBJ2-5	-
CASSSPSPGTPYGYTF	TGTGCCAGCAGCTCCCCCTCGCCAGGAACGCCCTATGGCTACACCTTC	TRBV11-2	few	TRBJ1-2	-
CASSQIWGGETEAFF	TGCGCCAGCAGCCAGATATGGGGGGGTGAGACTGAAGCTTTCTTT	TRBV4-3	few	TRBJ1-1	-
CSALRTGPDEQYF	TGCAGTGCCCTAAGGACAGGGCCCGACGAGCAGTACTTC	TRBV20-1	many	TRBJ2-7	TRBD1
CASSLRPSGTGTDTQYF	TGTGCCAGCAGCTTAAGGCCTAGCGGTACCGGCACAGATACGCAGTATTTT	TRBV7-2	few	TRBJ2-3	TRBD2
CSASAAGIRETQYF	TGCAGTGCTAGTGCGGCAGGGATTAGGGAGACCCAGTACTTC	TRBV20-1	-	TRBJ2-5	-
CSWKWERPKGGQETQYF	TGCAGTTGGAAATGGGAGAGACCCAAAGGAGGACAAGAGACCCAGTACTTC	TRBV20-1	many	TRBJ2-5	-
CASSFRPEGEQYF	TGTGCCAGCAGCTTTCGACCTGAGGGGGAGCAGTACTTC	TRBV3-1	many	TRBJ2-7	-
CASSFLGLAVPQETQYF	TGTGCCAGCAGCTTTCTGGGACTAGCGGTCCCCCAAGAGACCCAGTACTTC	TRBV5-5	few	TRBJ2-5	TRBD2
CAARRGGTDTQYF	TGTGCCGCCCGTCGCGGGGGGACAGATACGCAGTATTTT	TRBV6-2/TRBV6-3	many	TRBJ2-3	TRBD2
CASSQSTDYPYEQYF	TGTGCCAGCAGCCAATCGACAGACTACCCCTACGAGCAGTACTTC	TRBV5-6	-	TRBJ2-7	-
CASSSKYADTQYF	TGTGCCAGCAGCTCCAAGTACGCAGATACGCAGTATTTT	TRBV7-9	few	TRBJ2-3	-
CASSLGRSSYEQYF	TGCGCCAGCAGCCTCGGACGGTCCTCCTACGAGCAGTACTTC	TRBV5-1	many	TRBJ2-7	-
CASSQDAESPYNEQFF	TGCGCCAGCAGCCAAGATGCGGAGTCCCCCTACAATGAGCAGTTCTTC	TRBV4-3	few	TRBJ2-1	-
CASSQDAIAGGHEQFF	TGTGCCAGCAGCCAAGACGCTATAGCGGGAGGGCATGAGCAGTTCTTC	TRBV14	many	TRBJ2-1	TRBD2
CASGRPNTEAFF	TGTGCCAGTGGCAGGCCCAACACTGAAGCTTTCTTT	TRBV7-2	-	TRBJ1-1	-
CASSPLGQDRTDTQYF	TGTGCCAGCTCACCATTGGGCCAAGACCGTACAGATACGCAGTATTTT	TRBV18	-	TRBJ2-3	-
CASSLGVDRVNGYTF	TGTGCCAGCAGCTTAGGGGTGGACAGGGTGAACGGCTACACCTTC	TRBV7-2	few	TRBJ1-2	TRBD1
CASPNPDRPNTEAFF	TGTGCCAGCCCGAACCCGGACAGGCCGAACACTGAAGCTTTCTTT	TRBV2	few	TRBJ1-1	TRBD1
CASTGGIQETQYF	TGTGCCAGCACTGGGGGGATTCAAGAGACCCAGTACTTC	TRBV11-1	-	TRBJ2-5	-
CASSYRGQSYEQYF	TGTGCCAGCAGTTACAGGGGGCAGTCCTACGAGCAGTACTTC	TRBV27	few	TRBJ2-7	TRBD1
CASRPRAGLLPNQPQHF	TGTGCCAGCAGACCAAGGGCCGGGCTACTCCCTAATCAGCCCCAGCATTTT	TRBV28	-	TRBJ1-5	-
CASSQVALDTQYF	TGTGCCAGCAGCCAAGTGGCTCTAGATACGCAGTATTTT	TRBV3-1	few	TRBJ2-3	-
CASSKGLAGTDTQYF	TGTGCCAGCAGTAAGGGACTAGCGGGCACAGATACGCAGTATTTT	TRBV2	-	TRBJ2-3	TRBD2
CASSIGDYSYNEQFF	TGTGCCAGTAGTATAGGGGACTACTCCTACAATGAGCAGTTCTTC	TRBV19	few	TRBJ2-1	TRBD2
CASSDTEAVPYEQYF	TGTGCCAGCAGCGATACAGAGGCAGTTCCCTACGAGCAGTACTTC	TRBV7-9	few	TRBJ2-7	-
CSVVSGVGYNEQFF	TGCAGCGTTGTATCTGGCGTCGGCTACAATGAGCAGTTCTTC	TRBV29-1	few	TRBJ2-1	-
CATSDFTTKETQYF	TGTGCCACCAGTGATTTCACAACCAAAGAGACCCAGTACTTC	TRBV24-1	-	TRBJ2-5	-
CATSPRLPGQLNTEAFF	TGTGCCACCAGCCCACGACTCCCAGGCCAGTTGAACACTGAAGCTTTCTTT	TRBV15	few	TRBJ1-1	-
CASSPLDKGDYGYTF	TGTGCCAGCTCACCACTGGACAAAGGAGACTATGGCTACACCTTC	TRBV18	-	TRBJ1-2	-
CASSQTSGRGNIQYF	TGTGCCAGCAGCCAGACTAGCGGGAGGGGTAACATTCAGTACTTC	TRBV3-1	many	TRBJ2-4	TRBD2
CASSFLSGGTDTQYF	TGTGCCAGCAGCTTTCTTAGCGGGGGCACAGATACGCAGTATTTT	TRBV7-6	many	TRBJ2-3	TRBD2
CASSLGDLGNQPQHF	TGTGCCAGCAGTTTGGGGGACCTGGGCAATCAGCCCCAGCATTTT	TRBV12-3/TRBV12-4	many	TRBJ1-5	-
CASSENRGLYNEQFF	TGTGCCAGCAGCGAAAACAGGGGCCTCTACAATGAGCAGTTCTTC	TRBV12-3/TRBV12-4	many	TRBJ2-1	TRBD1
CASSPVREEYEQFF	TGCGCCAGCAGCCCCGTCCGGGAGGAATATGAGCAGTTCTTC	TRBV4-3	many	TRBJ2-1	TRBD2
CSARVLAGIQETQYF	TGCAGTGCTAGGGTACTAGCGGGGATCCAAGAGACCCAGTACTTC	TRBV20-1	few	TRBJ2-5	TRBD2